The T cell receptor beta chain described here comes from a study of cytomegalovirus exposure and HLA in healthy donors. As regards this clone: What it binds is unknown.

Primers included in the PCR were 60 Vbeta and 13 Jbeta primers. TCRdb's table, derived via immunoSEQ multiplex PCR, lists solely in-frame clones and lacks some. The sample has tens of thousands of clones, approximately 79% seen once. Whole-study results and caveats: When analyzed later, a missense DCLRE1C variant was found to be linked to TCR beta V- and J-gene trimming.

CDR1 SGHDT and CDR2 YYEEEE come from the germline V gene. V was trimmed by 2 bases and J by 2 bases, leaving 16 bases between them. The CDR3 runs to 16 residues. This TCR came from a woman between 35 and 50 years old in good health and CMV-seropositive. V gene TRBV5-6 combines with J gene TRBJ2-5; TRBD2 might be the D (6 bases). Input material: PBMCs. The CDR3 sequence is CASSFGLRDSQETQYF. The CDR3 DNA is TGTGCCAGCAGCTTCGGGTTGCGGGACTCACAAGAGACCCAGTACTTC. Full variable domain (missing parts from reference TRBV5-6 and TRBJ2-5): DAGVTQSPTHLIKTRGQQVTLRCSPKSGHDTVSWYQQALGQGPQFIFQYYEEEERQRGNFPDRFSGHQFPNYSSELNVNALLLGDSALYLCASSFGLRDSQETQYFGPGTRLLVL.